Below are 16 T cell receptor beta chains sequenced from a single sample in a study of T cells after yellow fever vaccination. TCRdb reprocessed the 5' RACE reads with MiXCR, giving one entry per CDR3 protein. This sample has around 300,000 distinct CDR3 sequences, with around 4.5% found just once. Sequenced material: PBMCs, taken 15 days after the yellow fever booster vaccination. All receptors derive from a man aged 18 to 29 who received the YFV17D yellow fever vaccine.

This clonotype was observed at least ten times. This chain connects TRBV7-2 to TRBJ2-5; 11 bases match TRBD2. Germline V gene sequence: CDR1 SGHTA, CDR2 FQGNSA. This CDR3 comprises 15 residues. Germline trimming cut 3 bases from V and 3 bases from J; bases unmatched to any gene: 3. CDR3 residues: CASSFLAGGEETQYF. The CDR3, as DNA: TGTGCCAGCAGCTTCCTAGCGGGGGGCGAAGAGACCCAGTACTTC.

This clonotype was seen many times. The chain combines TRBV6-5 with TRBJ1-1; 7 bases align to TRBD1. From germline, CDR1 is MNHEY and CDR2 SVGAGI. This CDR3 has 16 residues. The V and J ends lost 0 bases and 1 base, in that order; junction bases with no gene match: 5. CDR3 amino acids: CASSYSRTGRNTEAFF. CDR3 DNA: TGTGCCAGCAGTTACTCCCGGACAGGCCGGAACACTGAAGCTTTCTTT.

This clonotype was detected only a few times. The chain employs TRBV4-1 and TRBJ1-6, with D possibly TRBD1 on 5 matching bases. The germline V gene encodes CDR1 MGHRA and CDR2 YSYEKL. The CDR3 covers 15 residues. V was cut by 1 base and J by 7 bases, with 11 bases left in between. DNA for the CDR3: TGCGCCAGCAGCCAAGGCGGGGCTGGCAATTCACCCCTCCACTTT. This encodes CASSQGGAGNSPLHF.

This clonotype has at least ten counts. The chain recombines TRBV12-3 or TRBV12-4 with TRBJ1-2, with D unresolved. CDR3 length equals 12 residues. Between the trimmed V and J ends, which lost 7 bases and 8 bases, there was a span of 14 bases. The CDR3 reads CASTGLDPGYTF. The CDR3 nucleotides are TGTGCCAGCACAGGACTTGACCCAGGCTACACCTTC.

This rearrangement joins TRBV12-3 or TRBV12-4 to TRBJ1-3; D uncertain. This CDR3 comprises 15 residues. V lost 6 bases and J lost 0, with 12 bases in between. The CDR3 DNA reads TGTGCCAGCAGCCCGCGGCCCTTCTCTGGAAACACCATATATTTT. Amino acids: CASSPRPFSGNTIYF.

This clonotype was seen a few times. The V call is TRBV30, the J call TRBJ2-3; D possibly corresponds to TRBD2 (6 bases). CDR3 length equals 13 residues. Germline loops: CDR1 GTSNPN, CDR2 SVGIG (reference sequence). With 1 base removed from V and 12 bases from J, the gap between germline ends came to 17 bases. The CDR3, as DNA: TGTGCCTGGAGTGCATCCTTTGATAGCGGTCAGTATTTT. It translates to CAWSASFDSGQYF.

This clonotype was seen at least ten times. The chain recombines TRBV20-1 with TRBJ1-2; D not resolved. Trimming removed 3 bases from V and 2 bases from J, with 19 bases in between. CDR3 size: 16 residues. Germline-derived CDR1 and CDR2 are DFQATT and SNEGSKA (reference sequence). Here the CDR3 reads CSARGEIPEVNYGYTF. The CDR3 DNA reads TGCAGTGCTAGGGGAGAGATACCAGAGGTGAACTATGGCTACACCTTC.

Of note for this clonotype: An end of the junction differs from the germline gene, which may be a read error. The V gene is TRBV5-1, the J gene TRBJ1-1; D perhaps matches TRBD1 (5 bases). This CDR3 is built from 14 residues. In germline, CDR1 is SGHRS, CDR2 YFSETQ. CDR3 sequence (DNA): TGCGCCTGCAGCCATGCCCGGGGGGACACTGAAGCTTTCTTT. This codes for CACSHARGDTEAFF.

The chain uses TRBV4-3 and TRBJ1-5; D uncertain. The V end was cut by 0 bases, the J end by 2 bases, with 11 bases between. CDR3 length: 16 amino acids. From germline, CDR1 is LGHNA and CDR2 YSLEER. The CDR3 DNA is TGCGCCAGCAGCCAAGAACCCGGCCAGGGCAATCAGCCCCAGCATTTT. Its protein is CASSQEPGQGNQPQHF.

This clonotype showed up many times. V is TRBV4-2 and J is TRBJ2-3, with D unresolved. The germline gives CDR1 LGHNA, CDR2 YNFKEQ. This CDR3 is built from 16 residues. V lost 1 base, J lost 0 bases, and 11 bases lay in between. CDR3 bases: TGTGCCAGCAGCCAAGTTGGCGGTTCTAGCACAGATACGCAGTATTTT. As protein: CASSQVGGSSTDTQYF.

This clonotype showed up many times. The chain recombines TRBV20-1 with TRBJ2-3, with D hard to call. The CDR3 length is 15 residues. Per the germline V gene, CDR1 is DFQATT and CDR2 is SNEGSKA (reference sequence). V was pared by 3 bases and J by 2 bases, with 15 bases between. The CDR3 loop is CSASWFLSPTDTQYF. For the CDR3, the DNA is TGCAGTGCTAGTTGGTTTCTATCCCCCACAGATACGCAGTATTTT.

The V and J genes are TRBV6-1 and TRBJ1-1; no reliable D call. The germline CDR1 and CDR2 sequences are MNHNS and SASEGT. This CDR3 region has 14 residues. The V end was cut by 1 base, the J end by 0 bases, with 6 bases between. CDR3 in DNA: TGTGCCAGCAGTGAAGGAGGCGTGAACACTGAAGCTTTCTTT. Protein sequence: CASSEGGVNTEAFF.

This clonotype has more than one count but fewer than ten. V and J are TRBV20-1 and TRBJ1-3, with D uncertain. CDR1 DFQATT and CDR2 SNEGSKA come from the germline V gene (reference sequence). V was clipped by 4 bases and J by 10 bases, with 23 bases between them. This CDR3 contains 15 residues. As DNA, the CDR3 is TGCAGTGCTAAGTCCATCTCTGGAAACACCGAGACCATATATTTT. The encoded protein is CSAKSISGNTETIYF.

The chain carries TRBV4-2 and TRBJ2-3; D is perhaps TRBD2 (7 bases). V gave up 1 base and J gave up 4 bases, with 15 bases separating them. This CDR3 comprises 16 residues. Germline V gene lookup returns CDR1 LGHNA and CDR2 YNFKEQ. CDR3 amino acids: CASSQVGGEEADTQYF. Written as DNA, the CDR3 is TGTGCCAGCAGCCAAGTAGGGGGGGAAGAGGCAGATACGCAGTATTTT.

Many counts were recorded for this clonotype. The CDR3 loop is CASSVGYTGAYEQYF. In DNA form, the CDR3 reads TGTGCCAGCAGCGTAGGGTATACGGGAGCCTACGAGCAGTACTTC. The chain uses TRBV9 and TRBJ2-7; tentative D call: TRBD2 (6 bases). Germline CDR1 and CDR2: SGDLS and YYNGEE. The ends were cut back, 0 bases at V and 2 bases at J, with 12 bases in the middle. The CDR3 totals 15 residues.

This clonotype was recorded at least ten times. The J gene is TRBJ2-7, the V gene TRBV27; 11 bases align to TRBD1. The V gene end was trimmed by 5 bases and the J gene end by 7 bases; junction bases not matched to a gene: 7. This CDR3 has 14 residues. Germline CDR1 reads MNHEY; CDR2 reads SMNVEV (reference sequence). The CDR3 spells CASSAGQGAGEQYF. The CDR3 DNA is TGTGCCAGCAGTGCCGGACAGGGGGCGGGGGAGCAGTACTTC.